This T cell receptor (beta chain) was observed in a study of regulatory and conventional T cells in RAG deficiency. Study findings and constraints: RAG-deficient patients showed markedly lower Shannon entropy and higher Simpson indices than control T-cell subsets. In Omenn syndrome, Treg and Tconv repertoires overlapped >85%.

As for this clone: Its specificity is not known.

The CDR3 runs 14 residues. Germline V CDR1 and CDR2: LNHDA, SQIVND (reference sequence). V was cut by 9 bases and J by 0 bases, with 15 bases left in between. TCRdb's table, derived via immunoSEQ multiplex PCR, lists solely in-frame clones and lacks some. The data show 8,700 or so clones, about 84% seen once. A further study also used this sample, focusing on regulatory T cells. That report notes: Amplification used 52 TRBV primers and 13 TRBJ primers. Regulatory T cells showed the strongest V-J pair restriction and V/J gene skewing among patient repertoires.

The clonotype originates from a human donor in good health. The rearrangement links TRBV19 to TRBJ2-7, with D maybe TRBD2 (5 bases). Material: CD8+ T cells sorted from blood. The CDR3 DNA reads as TGTGCCAGCGGCGGAGGAGCTTCCTCCTACGAGCAGTACTTC. Its translation: CASGGGASSYEQYF.